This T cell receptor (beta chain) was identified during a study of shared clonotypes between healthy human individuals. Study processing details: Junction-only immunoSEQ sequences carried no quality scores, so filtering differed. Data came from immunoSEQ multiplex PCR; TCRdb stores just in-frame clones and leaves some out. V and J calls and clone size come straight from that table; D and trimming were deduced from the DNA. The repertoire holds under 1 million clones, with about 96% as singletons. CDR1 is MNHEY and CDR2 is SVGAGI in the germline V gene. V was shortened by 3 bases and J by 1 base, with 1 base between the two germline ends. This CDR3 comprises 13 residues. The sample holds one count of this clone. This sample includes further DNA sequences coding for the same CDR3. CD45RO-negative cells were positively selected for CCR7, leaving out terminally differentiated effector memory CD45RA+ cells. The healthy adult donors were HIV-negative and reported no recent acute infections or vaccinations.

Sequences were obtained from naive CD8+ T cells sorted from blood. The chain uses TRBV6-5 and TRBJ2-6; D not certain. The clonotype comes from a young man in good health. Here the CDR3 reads CASSYSGANVLTF. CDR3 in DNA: TGTGCCAGCAGTTATTCTGGGGCCAACGTCCTGACTTTC.